This T cell receptor beta chain was sequenced in a study of blood T cell repertoires in COVID-19. At the level of the study: Material from acute and convalescent COVID-19 was sourced from the United States, Italy and Spain.

This clone was counted a single time. The V gene's germline CDR1 is SGHNT and CDR2 YYREEE (reference sequence). The CDR3 loop spans 16 amino acids. V dropped 6 bases and J dropped 3 bases, with 21 bases sitting between them. Sequenced by immunoSEQ multiplex PCR; TCRdb stores in-frame clones only, minus some. This table has 95,000 to 130,000 clones, 90% appearing once. This receptor was identified in a human donor with active COVID-19. The donor label of this sample is uncertain. The specimen sequenced was peripheral blood. The V and J genes are TRBV5-4 and TRBJ1-1, with D possibly TRBD1 on 6 matching bases. CDR3 in amino acids: CASTFGGARGDTEAFF. CDR3 nucleotide sequence: TGTGCCAGCACCTTCGGGGGGGCGAGAGGAGACACTGAAGCTTTCTTT.